The T cell receptor (beta chain) under discussion was sequenced for a study of Graves' ophthalmopathy and Graves' hyperthyroidism. This clonotype has a count of ten or more. Researchers took RNA transcripts and amplified TCR beta CDR3 regions from them. HTBI primers served in a first-round RT-PCR, which a second-round multiplex PCR followed. One entry per CDR3 protein results from TCRdb running MiXCR on the multiplex PCR reads. The top ten hold over 8.5% of the sample, which has around 1,000,000 distinct CDR3 sequences, approximately 35% seen once. V was clipped by 7 bases and J by 9 bases, with 16 bases between them. This CDR3 contains 13 residues. Germline CDR1 and CDR2: SNHLY and FYNNEI.

This TCR was recovered from an adult man with Graves' hyperthyroidism. V is TRBV2 and J is TRBJ1-5; D is uncertain. The sequenced sample was peripheral blood or thyroid tissue (not recorded which). In nucleotides, the CDR3 is TGTGCCAGCACCGCCCGACCCACCCGGCCCCAGCATTTT. Translated: CASTARPTRPQHF.